This entry lists 16 T cell receptor beta chains sequenced from one sample in a study of control samples from healthy donors and cancer patients. Using immunoSEQ multiplex PCR, the repertoire was profiled, and TCRdb retains in-frame clones only, with some absent. The sample yields roughly 100,000 clones, approximately 90% seen once. The sample was PBMCs. These receptors were collected from a man between 60 and 75 years old with lung cancer.

This clone was seen more than once but under ten times. This sequence joins TRBV5-4 and TRBJ2-5; perhaps TRBD2 as D (6 bases). This CDR3 has 16 amino acids. V was pared by 0 bases and J by 5 bases, with 17 bases between. Germline V gene data show CDR1 as SGHNT and CDR2 as YYREEE (reference sequence). This chain's CDR3 is CASSLDVTSPKETQYF. As DNA, the CDR3 is TGTGCCAGCAGCTTGGACGTTACTAGCCCCAAGGAGACCCAGTACTTC.

The genes are TRBV12-3 or TRBV12-4 and TRBJ1-1; maybe TRBD1 (5 bases). Trimming pared 6 bases from V and 9 bases from J, leaving 17 bases between. CDR3 length: 13 amino acids. The CDR3 is CASSPSGTAKAFF. CDR3 DNA: TGTGCCAGCAGCCCTAGCGGGACGGCCAAAGCTTTCTTT.

CDR3 in amino acids: CASSRGPGELFF. The CDR3 DNA follows: TGTGCCAGCAGCCGCGGGCCCGGGGAGCTGTTTTTT. The rearrangement links TRBV3-1 (or the pseudogene TRBV3-2) to TRBJ2-2, with a tentative D call TRBD2 (5 bases). The CDR3 is made up of 12 amino acids. Between the trimmed V and J ends, which lost 4 bases and 6 bases, there was a span of 6 bases. The germline gives CDR1 LGHDT, CDR2 YNNKEL (reference sequence).

CDR3 DNA: TGTGCCAGCAGTAGGGGGAACAATCAGCCCCAGCATTTT. It specifies CASSRGNNQPQHF. The gene calls are TRBV12-3 or TRBV12-4 and TRBJ1-5, with a weak D call TRBD1 (6 bases). The CDR3 totals 13 residues. Trimming removed 5 bases at V and 3 bases at J, with 8 bases between.

CDR3 DNA: TGTGCCATCAGTGAGTCTAATCAGCCCCAGCATTTT. It is translated as CAISESNQPQHF. The chain couples TRBV10-3 to TRBJ1-5; D unresolved. Looked up from germline, CDR1 is ENHRY and CDR2 is SYGVKD. Deletions cut 0 bases from V and 4 bases from J, with 1 base between. This CDR3 region has 12 residues.

The CDR3 here is CASSSGRISGSYNSPLHF. CDR3 DNA sequence: TGCGCCAGCAGCTCTGGACGCATATCGGGGTCCTATAATTCACCCCTCCACTTT. The V gene is TRBV5-1, the J gene TRBJ1-6; D is undetermined. CDR1 and CDR2 from the germline V gene are SGHRS and YFSETQ. V was trimmed by 3 bases and J by 1 base, leaving 17 bases between them. The CDR3 runs 18 residues.

This clone was counted a few times. The V and J genes are TRBV7-2 and TRBJ2-7, with a tentative D call TRBD1 (5 bases). This CDR3 region has 15 residues. Germline CDR1 reads SGHTA; CDR2 reads FQGNSA. Trimming cost V 2 bases and J 1 base, with 12 bases left between them. This CDR3 is CASSLQGSPSYEQYV. CDR3 sequence (DNA): TGTGCCAGCAGCTTACAGGGTTCCCCTTCCTACGAGCAGTACGTC.

J is TRBJ2-1 and V is TRBV20-1; D might be TRBD1 or TRBD2, each matching 5 bases. CDR3 length equals 11 residues. Trimming pared 2 bases from V and 15 bases from J, leaving 14 bases between. Germline values: CDR1 DFQATT, CDR2 SNEGSKA (reference sequence). The CDR3 DNA is TGCAGTGCTAGAATTTCCGGGGACCCGTTCTTC. Its protein is CSARISGDPFF.

This chain joins TRBV2 and TRBJ2-5, with 9 bases matching TRBD2. CDR1 and CDR2 from the germline V gene are SNHLY and FYNNEI. The CDR3 is 15 amino acids. V trimming: 3 bases; J trimming: 5 bases; junction bases outside the gene matches: 7. CDR3 loop: CASSEGGSGGETQYF. For the CDR3, the DNA is TGTGCCAGCAGTGAGGGGGGTAGCGGGGGCGAGACCCAGTACTTC.

The V gene is TRBV6-5, the J gene TRBJ1-5, with 10 positions matching TRBD1. The ends lost 8 bases at V and 6 bases at J; junction bases unmatched: 4. The CDR3 is 13 amino acids. The germline CDR1 and CDR2 sequences are MNHEY and SVGAGI. CDR3 residues: CASRQGAGQPQHF. As DNA, the CDR3 is TGTGCCAGCCGACAGGGGGCAGGTCAGCCCCAGCATTTT.

The CDR3 DNA sequence: TGTGCCAGCAGCTTCTGGGGGTCCGTTGATGAAAAACTGTTTTTT. This codes for CASSFWGSVDEKLFF. This rearrangement joins TRBV7-9 to TRBJ1-4, with a tentative D call TRBD1 (5 bases). V was cut by 3 bases and J by 6 bases, with 14 bases left in between. Germline CDR1 and CDR2: SEHNR and FQNEAQ (reference sequence). This CDR3 is built from 15 residues.

The chain links TRBV27 to TRBJ1-5, with TRBD1 matching 8 bases. The J segment lost 3 bases and the V segment lost 7 bases, leaving 5 bases of the junction unmatched. CDR3 length: 14 residues. The V gene's germline CDR1 is MNHEY and CDR2 SMNVEV (reference sequence). The CDR3 DNA reads as TGTGCCAGCACCACAGGGGGGATCAATCAGCCCCAGCATTTT. This codes for CASTTGGINQPQHF.

V and J are TRBV18 and TRBJ1-5; possible D gene TRBD1, 6 bases. This CDR3 spans 18 amino acids. Per germline, CDR1 KGHSH and CDR2 LQKENI. V lost 2 bases and J 0 bases, leaving 17 bases between the germline ends. CDR3 sequence reads: CASSPFQKGGDSNQPQHF. As DNA, the CDR3 is TGTGCCAGCTCACCATTTCAGAAAGGGGGGGATAGCAATCAGCCCCAGCATTTT.

This clone was observed a few times. The same CDR3 also results from other DNA sequences found in this sample. V is TRBV7-9 and J is TRBJ1-1, with a possible D match to TRBD1 (5 bases). Germline V gene lookup returns CDR1 SEHNR and CDR2 FQNEAQ (reference sequence). This CDR3 spans 13 amino acids. V gave up 2 bases and J gave up 4 bases, with 8 bases separating them. The CDR3 loop reads CASSLQGGTEAFF. For the CDR3, the DNA is TGTGCCAGCAGCTTACAGGGCGGCACTGAAGCTTTCTTT.

The chain couples TRBV12-3 or TRBV12-4 to TRBJ2-3, with a possible D match to TRBD2 (6 bases). V was shortened by 7 bases and J by 3 bases, with 11 bases between the two germline ends. The CDR3 has 13 amino acids. DNA for the CDR3: TGTGCCAGCAATCGGGGGATAACAGATACGCAGTATTTT. It translates to CASNRGITDTQYF.

The chain employs TRBV6-5 and TRBJ1-6, with TRBD1 as a possible D gene (5 bases). Trimming took off 6 bases at V and 7 bases at J, with 13 bases between the two ends. Per the germline V gene, CDR1 is MNHEY and CDR2 is SVGAGI. The CDR3 is 14 residues long. CDR3 sequence (DNA): TGTGCCAGCAGGCTAGACAGCAACAATTCACCCCTCCACTTT. It translates to CASRLDSNNSPLHF.